These T cell receptor beta chains were read from a single sample in a study of CD8 T cells in Susac syndrome. In TCRdb, the immunoSEQ multiplex PCR reads were re-called with MiXCR into one record per CDR3 protein. The sample holds roughly 150,000 distinct CDR3 sequences, roughly 94% seen once. Sequenced sample: CD4+ T cells from PBMCs. These receptors all stem from a human donor with multiple sclerosis. Both conserved end residues are part of each CDR3. D genes are given only for firm matches. Some rows mark clone size as missing; the rest say once, few, many or name a class of expanded clone.

D	size	V	J	DNA	CDR3
NA	NA	TRBV9	TRBJ2-6	TGTGCCAGCACCGAGGGAGGCGGGCCTCCCTCTGGGGCCAACGTCCTGACTTTC	CASTEGGGPPSGANVLTF
TRBD1	NA	TRBV30	TRBJ2-7	TGTGCCTGGAGCGGGAATACAGGGGGTACCTACGAGCAGTACTTC	CAWSGNTGGTYEQYF
NA	NA	TRBV7-2	TRBJ2-1	TGTGCCAGCAGCTTATACAAGGACTCGTCCCCGTTCTTC	CASSLYKDSSPFF
NA	NA	TRBV6-5	TRBJ2-2	TGTGCCAGCAGGGCCTGGTCCTCCGGGGAGCTGTTTTTT	CASRAWSSGELFF
NA	NA	TRBV19	TRBJ1-1	TGTGCCAGTAAATTCGGACAGATAATGAACACTGAAGCTTTCTTT	CASKFGQIMNTEAFF
NA	NA	TRBV3-1	TRBJ1-3	TGTGCCAGCAGCCCTCAGCCTGGAAACACCATATATTTT	CASSPQPGNTIYF
NA	once	TRBV7-8	TRBJ2-1	TGTGCCAGCAGCTCCTTTAGCGCCACGAGCTCCTACAATGAGCAGTTCTTC	CASSSFSATSSYNEQFF
NA	NA	TRBV20-1	TRBJ2-1	TGCAGTGCTAGCCCCGGCTGGGAAACCGGGCCGAGCTCCTACAATGAGCAGTTCTTC	CSASPGWETGPSSYNEQFF
NA	NA	TRBV2	TRBJ1-3	TGTGCCAGCAGAGGGCCAGGAAACACCATATATTTT	CASRGPGNTIYF
NA	NA	TRBV4-3	TRBJ1-2	TGCGCCAGCAGCCTCTCGGCTAGGGCTTACTATGGCTACACCTTC	CASSLSARAYYGYTF
TRBD1	NA	TRBV9	TRBJ2-7	TGTGCCAGCAGCGTCGACAGGGGGCACTCCTACGAGCAGTACTTC	CASSVDRGHSYEQYF
TRBD2	NA	TRBV12-3/TRBV12-4	TRBJ2-1	TGTGCCAGCAGCTGGACTAGCGGAGATTACAATGAGCAGTTCTTC	CASSWTSGDYNEQFF